The next 9 T cell receptor beta chains were all read from a single sample in a study of cytotoxic CD8 clonotypes in ibrutinib-treated CLL. Measured with immunoSEQ multiplex PCR; TCRdb has only the in-frame clones, and not every one. This sample yields 35,000 to 45,000 clones, of which about 47% are seen a single time; 18% belongs to the top ten. Material: PBMCs, obtained before ibrutinib treatment. The receptors here all came from a human donor with chronic lymphocytic leukemia.

The J gene is TRBJ2-1, the V gene TRBV9; TRBD1 might be the D (6 bases). The germline gives CDR1 SGDLS, CDR2 YYNGEE. V was trimmed by 2 bases and J by 5 bases, leaving 11 bases between them. The length of the CDR3 is 14 residues. CDR3 bases: TGTGCCAGCAGCGTTCCAGGGGCCAACAATGAGCAGTTCTTC. Encoded protein: CASSVPGANNEQFF.

This clone was detected a few times. The genes are TRBV27 and TRBJ1-2; no definite D call. Germline V lookup: CDR1 MNHEY, CDR2 SMNVEV (reference sequence). The CDR3 loop spans 14 amino acids. V lost 3 bases and J 0 bases, leaving 8 bases between the germline ends. DNA of the CDR3: TGTGCCAGCAGTTTTGCCAGCACTAACTATGGCTACACCTTC. It yields the protein CASSFASTNYGYTF.

This clone was recorded at least ten times. The rearrangement links TRBV6-1 to TRBJ2-7; tentative D call: TRBD1 (7 bases). V lost 3 bases, J lost 3 bases, and 15 bases lay in between. Germline CDR1 reads MNHNS; CDR2 reads SASEGT. The CDR3 loop spans 15 amino acids. CDR3 DNA sequence: TGTGCCAGCAGTGAGGTCGCAGGGGGGATCTACGAGCAGTACTTC. Translated: CASSEVAGGIYEQYF.

The rearrangement joins TRBV15 to TRBJ2-1; D is possibly TRBD2 (5 bases). Germline values: CDR1 LNHNV, CDR2 YYDKDF (reference sequence). V lost 0 bases to trimming and J lost 7 bases, with 10 bases between them. This CDR3 has 14 amino acids. The CDR3 DNA reads as TGTGCCACCAGCAGAGATGATGGCGGGAATGAGCAGTTCTTC. It codes for CATSRDDGGNEQFF. Full variable domain (missing parts from reference TRBV15 and TRBJ2-1): DAMVIQNPRYQVTQFGKPVTLSCSQTLNHNVMYWYQQKSSQAPKLLFHYYDKDFNNEADTPDNFQSRRPNTSFCFLDIRSPGLGDTAMYLCATSRDDGGNEQFFGPGTRLTVL.

This clone was seen a few times. This chain joins TRBV7-6 and TRBJ1-1, with D possibly TRBD1 on 6 matching bases. Germline CDR1 is SGHVS and CDR2 is FNYEAQ. The CDR3 covers 16 residues. V lost 1 base and J 0 bases, leaving 12 bases between the germline ends. CDR3 loop: CASSLVGGHMNTEAFF. DNA for the CDR3: TGTGCCAGCAGCTTAGTGGGGGGACACATGAACACTGAAGCTTTCTTT.

This clone turned up a few times. The V gene is TRBV28, the J gene TRBJ2-7; unclear D gene. The CDR3 spans 13 residues. V was trimmed by 1 base and J by 7 bases, leaving 11 bases between them. Germline CDR1 is MDHEN and CDR2 is SYDVKM. The CDR3 protein is CASSLYPTEEQYF. CDR3 in DNA: TGTGCCAGCAGTTTATACCCTACGGAAGAGCAGTACTTC. Filled out from reference TRBV28 and TRBJ2-7, the complete variable domain reads DVKVTQSSRYLVKRTGEKVFLECVQDMDHENMFWYRQDPGLGLRLIYFSYDVKMKEKGDIPEGYSVSREKKERFSLILESASTNQTSMYLCASSLYPTEEQYFGPGTRLTVT.

As concerns this clone: Compared with germline, one end of the junction differs, possibly owing to a read error. This chain links TRBV5-1 with TRBJ1-2; D is possibly TRBD1 (6 bases). The germline V gene has CDR1 SGHRS and CDR2 YFSETQ. The CDR3 runs to 13 residues. The CDR3 DNA reads as TGCGCCAGCAGGTTGGACAGCGGCTATGGCTACACCTTC. It yields the protein CASRLDSGYGYTF.

The V gene is TRBV5-1, the J gene TRBJ2-7; TRBD2 might be the D (7 bases). V was clipped by 5 bases and J by 3 bases, with 18 bases between them. In germline, CDR1 is SGHRS, CDR2 YFSETQ. This CDR3 is 15 amino acids long. The CDR3 loop is CASSEGGAGNYEQYF. The CDR3 DNA is TGCGCCAGCAGTGAAGGGGGAGCGGGGAACTACGAGCAGTACTTC.

The chain couples TRBV27 to TRBJ2-5; 8 nucleotides match TRBD2. Per germline, CDR1 MNHEY and CDR2 SMNVEV (reference sequence). Trimming cost V 5 bases and J 7 bases; bases outside gene matches: 15. The CDR3 sequence is 16 residues long. The CDR3: CASSDYGGGLRGTQYF. The CDR3 DNA is TGTGCCAGCAGTGATTACGGCGGGGGGCTCCGCGGGACCCAGTACTTC.